A single sample is the source of the 3 T cell receptor beta chains below, sequenced in a study of blood T cell repertoires in COVID-19. Clones were read by immunoSEQ multiplex PCR, and TCRdb kept only the in-frame ones, dropping some. Of approximately 100,000 clones listed, roughly 86% are singletons. Source material: peripheral blood. These receptors were taken from a human donor in a cohort sampled during active COVID-19.

This chain's CDR3 is CASSVLAVQETQYF. In DNA form, the CDR3 reads TGTGCCAGCAGCGTTCTAGCGGTTCAAGAGACCCAGTACTTC. The rearrangement uses TRBV28 and TRBJ2-5; 7 positions match TRBD2. The CDR3 length is 14 residues. V gave up 6 bases and J gave up 2 bases; unmatched junction bases: 6. CDR1 and CDR2 (germline): MDHEN, SYDVKM.

The chain is built from TRBV12-3 or TRBV12-4 and TRBJ2-1, with a tentative D call TRBD2 (6 bases). V was shortened by 9 bases and J by 9 bases, with 12 bases between the two germline ends. The CDR3 length is 11 residues. The CDR3 coding sequence is TGTGCCAGTAGAAACGGGGGTGAGCAGTTCTTC. It encodes CASRNGGEQFF.

This chain joins TRBV28 and TRBJ2-7; a weak D match, TRBD2 (6 bases). Trimming stripped 6 bases from V and 0 bases from J, with 18 bases between. The CDR3 is 16 residues long. Per germline, CDR1 MDHEN and CDR2 SYDVKM. CDR3 sequence: CASSPTGWEDSYEQYF. The CDR3 DNA sequence: TGTGCCAGCAGCCCGACGGGGTGGGAGGACTCCTACGAGCAGTACTTC. The whole variable domain, remainder taken from reference TRBV28 and TRBJ2-7, is DVKVTQSSRYLVKRTGEKVFLECVQDMDHENMFWYRQDPGLGLRLIYFSYDVKMKEKGDIPEGYSVSREKKERFSLILESASTNQTSMYLCASSPTGWEDSYEQYFGPGTRLTVT.